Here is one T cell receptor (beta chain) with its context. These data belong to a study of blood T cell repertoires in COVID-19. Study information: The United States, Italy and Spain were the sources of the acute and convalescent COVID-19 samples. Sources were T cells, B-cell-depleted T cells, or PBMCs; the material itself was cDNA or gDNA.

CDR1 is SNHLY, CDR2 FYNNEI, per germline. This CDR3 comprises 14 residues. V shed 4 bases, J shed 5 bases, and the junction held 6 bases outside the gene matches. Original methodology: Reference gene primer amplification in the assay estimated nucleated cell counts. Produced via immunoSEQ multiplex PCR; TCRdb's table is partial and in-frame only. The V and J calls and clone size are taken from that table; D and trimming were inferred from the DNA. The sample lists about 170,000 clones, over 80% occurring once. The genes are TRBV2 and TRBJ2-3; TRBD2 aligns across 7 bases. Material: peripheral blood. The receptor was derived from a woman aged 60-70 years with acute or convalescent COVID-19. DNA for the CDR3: TGTGCCAGCAGTGCGGGGGAGGGCGTAGATACGCAGTATTTT. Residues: CASSAGEGVDTQYF.